The following is a TCR beta chain sequence with its context. Its specific antigen is unknown. No base quality information exists; no much larger clone differs at one position. This specimen belongs to a study of CD8 T cells in Susac syndrome (dated by TCRdb to between 2018 and 2021). Concerning the study at large: Whether CD8+ T cell activation and differentiation in Susac syndrome was antigen driven was tested using repertoire sequencing. The study compared CD8+ T cell repertoire clonality among about a dozen healthy donors, about 14 Susac syndrome patients and roughly 16 multiple sclerosis patients.

RNA was extracted using the RNeasy kit, and roughly 0.5 to 1 ug of the RNA was reverse transcribed with random hexamers. TCR beta CDR3 regions were amplified with the immunoSEQ multiplex PCR assay covering 54 Vbeta and 13 Jbeta segments. PCR amplification bias was corrected using a synthetic template baseline for primer optimization and computational correction. On the authors' methods: Reads were annotated to V, D and J genes according to IMGT and were analyzed with immunoSEQ Analyzer, with only productive sequences retained. To calculate clonality, Shannon entropy was normalized by log2 of the number of productive unique sequences and then subtracted from one. Public and private clones were assessed among the 100 most prevalent clones of each patient and control. A clone was defined as Susac-specific if it was absent from the healthy and MS cohorts, from 1052 published viral clones and from other ImmuneACCESS disease sequences. TCRdb's own reprocessing of the public reads used fastp at Q25 and MiXCR and kept productive beta chains. Every distinct CDR3 protein forms one entry, paired with its most common genes and DNA. TCRdb, rather than the study authors, made the V and J calls. Here the sample has 250,000 to 300,000 distinct CDR3 sequences; approximately 84% occur a single time. The ten largest make up over 0.1% of the sample.

Trimming costs V 4 bases and J 3 bases, and their ends lie 25 bases apart. CDR1 SGHRS and CDR2 YFSETQ were looked up in the germline V gene. From the cysteine up to the phenylalanine, the CDR3 has a length of 18 residues. Just CDR3 DNA is preserved here, 54 bases in frame from base 1. Summary of the overall study and its limitations: The study acknowledged that relatively few individuals were included in the TCR sequencing and HLA analysis.

Peripheral blood CD8+ and CD4+ T cells from healthy donors, Susac syndrome patients and multiple sclerosis patients were profiled using high-throughput TCR beta sequencing. The multiple sclerosis controls were treatment-naive patients who had stable or active relapsing-remitting disease and met the revised McDonald criteria. Bulk CD8+ and CD4+ T cells were purified by magnetic negative isolation, while CD8+ TEMRA cells were enriched using FACS. Blood was collected in EDTA tubes and processed within 24 hours, with PBMCs isolated through density gradient centrifugation. PBMCs intended for TCR sequencing were frozen in liquid nitrogen and were later thawed in a 37 degrees C water bath. The sorted or isolated CD4+, CD8+ and CD8+ TEMRA cells reached a purity of at least 90%.

The V and J genes are TRBV5-1 and TRBJ2-5; the D gene is possibly TRBD1, with 5 bases matching. This clonotype was obtained from a human donor with multiple sclerosis. Sequencing was carried out using CD8+ T cells from PBMCs. The DNA sequence is TGCGCCAGCAGCCATCGTAGGGGAACACCGATAGTGAAAGAGACCCAGTACTTC. Translated, it gives CASSHRRGTPIVKETQYF.